This T cell receptor beta chain appears in the sequencing data of a study of T-cell reconstitution after alpha-beta-depleted transplantation in children. This clonotype has only a few counts. Unique molecular identifiers were incorporated when the TCRbeta library was constructed. TCRdb recomputed calls from the PCR reads with MiXCR, one row per CDR3 protein. The sample contains 500,000 to 750,000 distinct CDR3 sequences, 13% of which appear only once. The receptor was isolated from a male patient younger than 18 who had a stem cell transplant for acute myeloid leukemia, so the T cells may come from the graft donor. The sequencing used PBMCs, mostly from graft donor cells, collected 360 days after TCRalphabeta/CD19-depleted stem cell transplant.

CDR3 coding DNA: TGTGCCAGCAGCGGCCGGGACCCTTGGGAAGAGACCCAGTACTTC. This codes for CASSGRDPWEETQYF. This rearrangement joins TRBV7-9 to TRBJ2-5; D may be TRBD1 or TRBD2 (5 bases each). The V gene's germline CDR1 is SEHNR and CDR2 FQNEAQ (reference sequence). The CDR3 spans 15 residues. Trimming removed 5 bases from V and 3 bases from J, with 16 bases in between.